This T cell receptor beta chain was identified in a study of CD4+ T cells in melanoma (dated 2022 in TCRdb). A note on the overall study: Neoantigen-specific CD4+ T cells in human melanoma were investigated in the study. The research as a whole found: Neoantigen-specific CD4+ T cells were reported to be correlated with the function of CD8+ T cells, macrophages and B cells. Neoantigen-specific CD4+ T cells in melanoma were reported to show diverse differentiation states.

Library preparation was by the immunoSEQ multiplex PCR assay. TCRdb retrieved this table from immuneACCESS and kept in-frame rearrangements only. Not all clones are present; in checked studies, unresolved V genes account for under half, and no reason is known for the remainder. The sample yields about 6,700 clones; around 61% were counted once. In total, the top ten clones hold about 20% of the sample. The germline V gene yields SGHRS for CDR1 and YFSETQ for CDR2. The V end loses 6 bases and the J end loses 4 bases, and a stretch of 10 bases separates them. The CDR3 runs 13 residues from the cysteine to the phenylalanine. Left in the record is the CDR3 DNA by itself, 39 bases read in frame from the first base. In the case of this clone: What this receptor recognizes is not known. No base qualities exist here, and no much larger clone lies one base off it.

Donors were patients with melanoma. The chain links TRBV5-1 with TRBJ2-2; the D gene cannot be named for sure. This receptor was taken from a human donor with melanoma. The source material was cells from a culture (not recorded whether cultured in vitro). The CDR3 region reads CASNSKGTGELFF. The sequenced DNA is TGCGCCAGCAACTCCAAGGGCACCGGGGAGCTGTTTTTT.